This TCR beta chain was found in a study of blood T cell repertoires in COVID-19. Study background: Researchers got acute and convalescent COVID-19 samples from the United States, Italy and Spain. T cells, B-cell-depleted T cells, or PBMCs supplied cDNA or gDNA.

Authors' processing steps: Amplification from reference gene primers served as the basis for estimated nucleated cell counts. Sequencing used immunoSEQ multiplex PCR; TCRdb keeps in-frame clones, though not all of them. The V and J calls and clone size come from that table; D and trimming were worked out from the DNA. Among 90,000 to 95,000 clones listed, roughly 91% were seen once. Germline V gives CDR1 KGHSH, CDR2 LQKENI. Trimming stripped 3 bases from V and 4 bases from J, with 13 bases between. The length of the CDR3 is 15 residues. The clonotype comes from a woman aged 80 or older with active COVID-19. The chain is built from TRBV18 and TRBJ1-5; TRBD1 is a possible D gene (5 bases). Sequencing was performed on peripheral blood. The CDR3 loop reads CASSPPGGANQPQHF. The CDR3 DNA follows: TGTGCCAGCTCACCCCCGGGGGGTGCGAATCAGCCCCAGCATTTT.